The 3 T cell receptor beta chains below come from one sample, sequenced in a study of graft-versus-host responses after intestinal transplantation (dated by TCRdb to the early 2020s). The library was generated by the immunoSEQ multiplex PCR assay. Drawn from immuneACCESS, this table holds only the in-frame rearrangements with V and J called that TCRdb kept. Clones are partly lost; checked studies trace under half to an unresolved V gene and leave the rest unexplained. This sample is represented by 5,200 or so clones; 70% to 80% of them were singletons. The top ten clones comprise 35% to 40% of the sample. Specimen: PBMCs, collected roughly 46 weeks after intestinal transplant. These receptors came from a human patient who received an intestinal transplant, so some T cells may come from the graft donor.

The genes are TRBV7-2 and TRBJ2-5, with D hard to call. Deletions cut 3 bases from V and 4 bases from J, with 12 bases between. This CDR3 has 14 residues. Germline V gene data show CDR1 as SGHTA and CDR2 as FQGNSA. CDR3 sequence (DNA): TGTGCCAGCAGCTTTACGGTATTTTCAGAGACCCAGTACTTC. It specifies CASSFTVFSETQYF. The full variable domain, with the rest looked up from reference TRBV7-2 and TRBJ2-5, is GAGVSQSPSNKVTEKGKDVELRCDPISGHTALYWYRQSLGQGLEFLIYFQGNSAPDKSGLPSDRFSAERTGGSVSTLTIQRTQQEDSAVYLCASSFTVFSETQYFGPGTRLLVL.

The J gene is TRBJ2-5, the V gene TRBV23-1; D might be TRBD1 (6 bases). TRBV23-1 is an open reading frame whose function is uncertain. V lost 0 bases and J lost 5, with 13 bases in between. The CDR3 is 15 amino acids. CDR3 DNA: TGCGCCAGCAGTCAATCGGGGGCAGGGCCGGAGACCCAGTACTTC. This translates into CASSQSGAGPETQYF.

This clone was found once. J is TRBJ2-7 and V is TRBV9; 7 positions agree with TRBD2. The germline V gene has CDR1 SGDLS and CDR2 YYNGEE. Trimming at V came to 2 bases and at J to 3 bases, leaving 5 bases not matched to a gene. CDR3 length equals 14 residues. The CDR3 here is CASSVATGGYEQYF. As DNA, the CDR3 is TGTGCCAGCAGCGTGGCAACGGGGGGCTACGAGCAGTACTTC.